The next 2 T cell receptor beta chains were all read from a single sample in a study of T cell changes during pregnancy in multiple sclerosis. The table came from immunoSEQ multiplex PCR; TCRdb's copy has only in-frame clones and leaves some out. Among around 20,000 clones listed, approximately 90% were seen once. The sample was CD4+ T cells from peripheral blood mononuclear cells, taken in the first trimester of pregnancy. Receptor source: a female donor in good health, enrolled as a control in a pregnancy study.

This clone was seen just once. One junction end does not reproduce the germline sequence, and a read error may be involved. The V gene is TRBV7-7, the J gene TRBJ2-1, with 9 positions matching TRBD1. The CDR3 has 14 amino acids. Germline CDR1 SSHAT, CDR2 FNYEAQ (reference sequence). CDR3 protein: CASSLGQGAHEQFF. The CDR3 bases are TGTGCTAGCAGCTTGGGACAGGGTGCACATGAGCAGTTCTTC. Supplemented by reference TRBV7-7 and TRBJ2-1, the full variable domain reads GAGVSQSPRYKVTKRGQDVTLRCDPISSHATLYWYQQALGQGPEFLTYFNYEAQPDKSGLPSDRFSAERPEGSISTLTIQRTEQRDSAMYRCASSLGQGAHEQFFGPGTRLTVL.

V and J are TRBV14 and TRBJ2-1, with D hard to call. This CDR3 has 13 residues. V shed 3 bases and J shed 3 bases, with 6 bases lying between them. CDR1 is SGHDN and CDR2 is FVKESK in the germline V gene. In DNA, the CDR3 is TGTGCCAGCAGCCAGCGGAACTACAATGAGCAGTTCTTC. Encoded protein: CASSQRNYNEQFF.